The 3 T cell receptor beta chains below were found in one sample sequenced in a study of radiotherapy plus CTLA-4 blockade in lung cancer. The data were produced by immunoSEQ multiplex PCR, yet TCRdb's version contains in-frame clones alone and is incomplete. Of about 97,000 clones listed, around 74% are singletons. The material sequenced was peripheral blood, taken from a patient treated with radiotherapy plus ipilimumab. The receptors derive from a human donor with non-small cell lung cancer who had a partial response to radiotherapy plus ipilimumab. Some clones in this sample may be carry-over from other donors' samples.

This clone was observed a handful of times. The gene calls are TRBV28 and TRBJ2-7; 9 bases are shared with TRBD1. In germline, CDR1 is MDHEN, CDR2 SYDVKM. The CDR3 consists of 15 residues. V shed 4 bases, J shed 5 bases, and the junction held 9 bases outside the gene matches. This CDR3 reads CASSSAGTGSHEQYF. CDR3 DNA: TGTGCCAGCAGTTCCGCGGGGACAGGGTCCCACGAGCAGTACTTC.

V is TRBV28 and J is TRBJ1-1, with a tentative D call TRBD1 (5 bases). The CDR3 contains 15 residues. Trimming removed 3 bases at V and 11 bases at J, with 22 bases between. The germline V gene encodes CDR1 MDHEN and CDR2 SYDVKM. CDR3 sequence: CASSFPAGGVGSAFF. Here the CDR3 DNA reads TGTGCCAGCAGTTTCCCCGCGGGGGGTGTTGGTTCTGCTTTCTTT.

This clone was seen a single time. The chain links TRBV14 to TRBJ2-5; 10 positions match TRBD2. Germline V lookup: CDR1 SGHDN, CDR2 FVKESK. This CDR3 spans 16 amino acids. V dropped 1 base and J dropped 2; count of bases not matched to a gene: 4. This chain's CDR3 is CASSQVGLARQETQYF. The CDR3 DNA is TGTGCCAGCAGCCAAGTGGGACTAGCGAGACAAGAGACCCAGTACTTC.